Sequencing of this T cell receptor beta chain was carried out in a study of breast tumors, draining lymph nodes, adjacent tissues. On this clonotype: A read error may be the cause here, since a much bigger clone is one base away.

TCRdb passed the multiplex PCR reads through MiXCR, listing each CDR3 protein once. The sample includes 150,000 to 200,000 distinct CDR3 sequences, about 33% of them seen just once. This CDR3 comprises 12 residues. Trimming pared 8 bases from V and 4 bases from J, leaving 8 bases between. CDR1 and CDR2 (germline): KGHSH, LQKENI. The lymph nodes were axillary draining lymph nodes from breast cancer patients. Material: axillary lymph node tissue. This TCR came from a female donor with breast cancer. Some clones in this sample may be carry-over from other donors' samples. The rearrangement joins TRBV18 to TRBJ2-2; D unclear. CDR3 amino acids: CASPLITGELFF. In nucleotides, the CDR3 is TGTGCCAGCCCACTTATCACCGGGGAGCTGTTTTTT.